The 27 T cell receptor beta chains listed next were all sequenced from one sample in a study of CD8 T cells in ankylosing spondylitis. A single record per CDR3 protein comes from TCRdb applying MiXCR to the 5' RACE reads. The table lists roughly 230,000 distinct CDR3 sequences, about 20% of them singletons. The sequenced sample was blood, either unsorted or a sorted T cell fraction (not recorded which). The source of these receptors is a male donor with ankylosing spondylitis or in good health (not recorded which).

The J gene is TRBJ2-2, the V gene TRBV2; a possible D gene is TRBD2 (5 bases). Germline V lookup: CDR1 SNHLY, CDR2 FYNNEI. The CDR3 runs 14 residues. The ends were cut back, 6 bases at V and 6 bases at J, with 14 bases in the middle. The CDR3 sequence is CASRSDSYAGELFF. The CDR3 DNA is TGTGCCAGCAGATCGGACTCGTATGCCGGGGAGCTGTTTTTT.

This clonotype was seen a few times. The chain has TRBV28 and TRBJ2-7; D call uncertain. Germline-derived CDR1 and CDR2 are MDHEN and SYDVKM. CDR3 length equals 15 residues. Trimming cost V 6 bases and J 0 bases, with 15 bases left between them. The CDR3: CASRPPQDISYEQYF. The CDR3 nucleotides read TGTGCCAGCAGACCTCCACAAGACATCTCCTACGAGCAGTACTTC.

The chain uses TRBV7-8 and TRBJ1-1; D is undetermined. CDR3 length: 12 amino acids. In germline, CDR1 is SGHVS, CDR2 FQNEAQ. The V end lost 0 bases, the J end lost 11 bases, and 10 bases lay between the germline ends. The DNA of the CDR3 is TGTGCCAGCAGCTTAGCCGCGGAAGAGGCTTTCTTT. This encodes CASSLAAEEAFF.

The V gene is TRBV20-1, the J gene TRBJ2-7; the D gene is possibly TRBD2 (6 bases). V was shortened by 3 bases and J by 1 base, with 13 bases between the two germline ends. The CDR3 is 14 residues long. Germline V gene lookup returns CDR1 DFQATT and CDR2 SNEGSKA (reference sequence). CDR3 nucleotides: TGCAGTGCTAGCCGGCTCAGCGGGTCCTACGAGCAGTACTTC. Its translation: CSASRLSGSYEQYF.

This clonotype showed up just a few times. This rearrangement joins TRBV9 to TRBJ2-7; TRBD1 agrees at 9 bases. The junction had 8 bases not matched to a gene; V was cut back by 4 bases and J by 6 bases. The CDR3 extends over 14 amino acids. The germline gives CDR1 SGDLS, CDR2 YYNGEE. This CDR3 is CASSIPGQGGEQYF. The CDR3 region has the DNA TGTGCCAGCAGCATACCGGGACAGGGAGGCGAGCAGTACTTC.

The CDR3 DNA is TGTGCCAGTACCGGAGAGACAGGCCTATTCCTATATTTT. It encodes CASTGETGLFLYF. The chain couples TRBV28 to TRBJ2-3; D perhaps matches TRBD1 (6 bases). The V end lost 9 bases, the J end lost 15 bases, and 25 bases lay between the germline ends. This CDR3 spans 13 amino acids. Germline V CDR1 and CDR2: MDHEN, SYDVKM.

Written as DNA, the CDR3 is TGTGCCAGCAGCCCGCACGTAGGTGAAGGTTCTGTAGATACGCAGTATTTT. Its translation is CASSPHVGEGSVDTQYF. The chain employs TRBV7-3 and TRBJ2-3, with D unresolved. The CDR3 runs to 17 residues. The V and J ends lost 5 bases and 5 bases respectively, with 23 bases between them. The germline gives CDR1 SGHTA, CDR2 FQGTGA.

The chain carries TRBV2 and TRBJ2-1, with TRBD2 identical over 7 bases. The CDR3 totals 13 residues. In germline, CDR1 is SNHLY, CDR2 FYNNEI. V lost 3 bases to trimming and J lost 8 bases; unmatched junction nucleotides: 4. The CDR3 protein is CASSEAGEDEQFF. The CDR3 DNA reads TGTGCCAGCAGTGAGGCGGGAGAAGATGAGCAGTTCTTC.

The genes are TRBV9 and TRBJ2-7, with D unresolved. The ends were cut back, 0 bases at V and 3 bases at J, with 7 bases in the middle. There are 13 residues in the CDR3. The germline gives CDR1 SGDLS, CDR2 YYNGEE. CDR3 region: CASSVAHGYEQYF. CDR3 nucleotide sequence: TGTGCCAGCAGCGTAGCTCACGGCTACGAGCAGTACTTC.

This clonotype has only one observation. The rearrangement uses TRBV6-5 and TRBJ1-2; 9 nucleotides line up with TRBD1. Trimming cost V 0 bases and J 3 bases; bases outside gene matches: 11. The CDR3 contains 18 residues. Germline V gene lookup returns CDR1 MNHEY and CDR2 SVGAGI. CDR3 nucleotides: TGTGCCAGCAGTTACTCGCTTGACAGGGGGGTTCCGCACTATGGCTACACCTTC. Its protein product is CASSYSLDRGVPHYGYTF.

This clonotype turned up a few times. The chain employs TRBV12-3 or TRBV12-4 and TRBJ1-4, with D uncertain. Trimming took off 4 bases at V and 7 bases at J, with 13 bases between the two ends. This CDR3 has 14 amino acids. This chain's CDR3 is CASSSGLTGEKLFF. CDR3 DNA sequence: TGTGCCAGCAGTTCCGGGTTAACGGGTGAAAAACTGTTTTTT.

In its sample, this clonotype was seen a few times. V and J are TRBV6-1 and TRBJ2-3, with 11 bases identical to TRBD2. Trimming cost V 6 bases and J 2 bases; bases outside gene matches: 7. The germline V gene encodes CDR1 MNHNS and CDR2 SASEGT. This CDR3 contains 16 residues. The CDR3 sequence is CASSPLAGALTDTQYF. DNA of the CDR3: TGTGCCAGCAGCCCACTAGCGGGAGCGCTCACAGATACGCAGTATTTT.

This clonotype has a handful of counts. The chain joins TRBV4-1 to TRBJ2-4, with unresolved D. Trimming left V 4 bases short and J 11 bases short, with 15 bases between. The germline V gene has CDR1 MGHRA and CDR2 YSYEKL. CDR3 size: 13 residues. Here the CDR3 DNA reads TGCGCCAGCAGCCCCGCACGGCTAAGCTTTCAGTACTTC. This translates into CASSPARLSFQYF.

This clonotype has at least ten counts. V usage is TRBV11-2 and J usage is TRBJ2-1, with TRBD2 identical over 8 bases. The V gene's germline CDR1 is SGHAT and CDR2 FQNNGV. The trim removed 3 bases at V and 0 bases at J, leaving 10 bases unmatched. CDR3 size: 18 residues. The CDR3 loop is CASSLGYAGGYSYNEQFF. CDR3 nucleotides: TGTGCCAGCAGCTTGGGATACGCGGGAGGCTACTCCTACAATGAGCAGTTCTTC.

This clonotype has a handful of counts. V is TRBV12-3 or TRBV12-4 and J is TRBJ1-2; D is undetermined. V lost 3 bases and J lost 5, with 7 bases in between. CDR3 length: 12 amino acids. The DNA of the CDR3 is TGTGCCAGCAGTTTCGGGATATATGGCTACACCTTC. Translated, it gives CASSFGIYGYTF.

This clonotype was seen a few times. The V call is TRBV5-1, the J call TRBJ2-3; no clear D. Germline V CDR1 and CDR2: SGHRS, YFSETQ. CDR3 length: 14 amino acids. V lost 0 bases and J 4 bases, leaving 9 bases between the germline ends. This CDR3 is CASSLVGYPDTQYF. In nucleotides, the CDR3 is TGCGCCAGCAGCTTGGTGGGGTATCCAGATACGCAGTATTTT.

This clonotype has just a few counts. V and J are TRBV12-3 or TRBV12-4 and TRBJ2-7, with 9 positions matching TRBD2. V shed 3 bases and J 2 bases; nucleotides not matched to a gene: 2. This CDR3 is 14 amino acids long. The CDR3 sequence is CASSFSGSPYEQYF. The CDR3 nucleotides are TGTGCCAGCAGTTTTAGCGGGAGCCCCTACGAGCAGTACTTC.

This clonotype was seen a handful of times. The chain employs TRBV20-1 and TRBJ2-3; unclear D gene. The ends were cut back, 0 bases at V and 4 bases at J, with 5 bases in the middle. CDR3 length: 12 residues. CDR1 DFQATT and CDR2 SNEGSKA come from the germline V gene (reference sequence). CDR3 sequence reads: CSARDLPDTQYF. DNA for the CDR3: TGCAGTGCTAGAGACCTCCCAGATACGCAGTATTTT.

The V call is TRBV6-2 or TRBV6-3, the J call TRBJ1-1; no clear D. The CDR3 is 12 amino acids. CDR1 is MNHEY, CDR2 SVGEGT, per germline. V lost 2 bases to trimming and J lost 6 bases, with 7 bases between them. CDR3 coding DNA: TGTGCCAGCAGTTACGGCCGCTCTGAAGCTTTCTTT. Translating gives CASSYGRSEAFF.

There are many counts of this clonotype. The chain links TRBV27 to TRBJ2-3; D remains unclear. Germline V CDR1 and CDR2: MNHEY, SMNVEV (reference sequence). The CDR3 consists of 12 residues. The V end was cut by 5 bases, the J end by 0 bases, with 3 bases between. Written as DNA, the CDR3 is TGTGCCAGCAGTCCGAGCACAGATACGCAGTATTTT. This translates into CASSPSTDTQYF.

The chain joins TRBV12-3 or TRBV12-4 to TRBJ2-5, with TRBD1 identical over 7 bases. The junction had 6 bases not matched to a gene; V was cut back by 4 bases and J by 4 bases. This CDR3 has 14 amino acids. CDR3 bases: TGTGCCAGCAGTTGGCGGCAGGGGGTAGAGACCCAGTACTTC. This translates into CASSWRQGVETQYF.

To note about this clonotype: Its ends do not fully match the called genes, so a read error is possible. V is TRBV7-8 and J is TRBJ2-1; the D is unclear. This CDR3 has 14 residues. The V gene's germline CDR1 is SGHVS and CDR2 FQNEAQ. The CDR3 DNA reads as TGTGCCAGCAGCTTAGCGGGCAGAGCCAATGAGCAGATCTTC. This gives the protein CASSLAGRANEQIF.

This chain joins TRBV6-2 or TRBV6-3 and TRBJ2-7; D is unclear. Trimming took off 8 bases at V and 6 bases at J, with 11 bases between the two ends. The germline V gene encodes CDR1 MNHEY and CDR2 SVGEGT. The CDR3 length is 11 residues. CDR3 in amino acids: CASRDGIEQYF. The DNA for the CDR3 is TGTGCCAGCCGCGACGGTATCGAGCAGTACTTC.

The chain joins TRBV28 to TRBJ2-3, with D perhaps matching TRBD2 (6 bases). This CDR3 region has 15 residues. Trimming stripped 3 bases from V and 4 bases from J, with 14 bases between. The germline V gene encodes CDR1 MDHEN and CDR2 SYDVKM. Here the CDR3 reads CASSFSTGDSDTQYF. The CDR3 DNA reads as TGTGCCAGCAGTTTTTCGACGGGAGATTCAGATACGCAGTATTTT.

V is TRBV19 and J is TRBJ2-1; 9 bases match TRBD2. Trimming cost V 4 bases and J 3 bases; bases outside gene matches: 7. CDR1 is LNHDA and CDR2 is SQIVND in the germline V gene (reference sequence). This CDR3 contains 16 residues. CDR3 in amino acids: CASSTPGLAFYNEQFF. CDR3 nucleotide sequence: TGTGCCAGTAGTACTCCGGGACTAGCCTTCTACAATGAGCAGTTCTTC.

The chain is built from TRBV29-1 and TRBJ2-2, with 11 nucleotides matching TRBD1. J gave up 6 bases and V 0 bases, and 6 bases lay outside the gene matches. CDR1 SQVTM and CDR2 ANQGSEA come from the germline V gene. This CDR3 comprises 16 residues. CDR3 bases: TGCAGCGTTGAAGATATTCCGGGACAGGGGGCCGGGGAGCTGTTTTTT. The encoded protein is CSVEDIPGQGAGELFF.

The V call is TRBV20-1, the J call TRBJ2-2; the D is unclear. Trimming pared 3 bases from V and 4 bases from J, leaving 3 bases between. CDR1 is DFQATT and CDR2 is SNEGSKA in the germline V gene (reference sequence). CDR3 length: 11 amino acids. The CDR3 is CSASLTGELFF. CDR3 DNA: TGCAGTGCTAGTCTCACCGGGGAGCTGTTTTTT.